These 18 T cell receptor beta chains were all obtained from the same sample, sequenced in a study of cytomegalovirus exposure and HLA in healthy donors. PCR used 60 Vbeta primers and 13 Jbeta primers. Sequenced by immunoSEQ multiplex PCR; TCRdb stores in-frame clones only, minus some. The sample shows under 200,000 clones, 65% to 75% of them seen only once. Input material: PBMCs. The receptor set was obtained from a girl between 10 and 17 years old in good health and CMV-seronegative.

The chain links TRBV10-3 to TRBJ1-1; D is perhaps TRBD1 (6 bases). This CDR3 spans 14 amino acids. Deletions cut 4 bases from V and 2 bases from J, with 11 bases between. CDR1 is ENHRY and CDR2 is SYGVKD in the germline V gene. CDR3 in amino acids: CAISAQGRNTEAFF. The DNA of the CDR3 is TGTGCCATCAGTGCTCAGGGGCGAAACACTGAAGCTTTCTTT.

The chain recombines TRBV29-1 with TRBJ2-1; tentative D call: TRBD2 (5 bases). The length of the CDR3 is 14 residues. Germline values: CDR1 SQVTM, CDR2 ANQGSEA. V was clipped by 5 bases and J by 6 bases, with 17 bases between them. CDR3 sequence (DNA): TGCAGCGTTCCAACCTCCGGGGTTGTCAATGAGCAGTTCTTC. Amino acid sequence: CSVPTSGVVNEQFF.

The V gene is TRBV7-3, the J gene TRBJ1-1; tentatively, D is TRBD1 (6 bases). V was shortened by 6 bases and J by 0 bases, with 8 bases between the two germline ends. The CDR3 is 13 amino acids. CDR1 is SGHTA, CDR2 FQGTGA, per germline. CDR3 bases: TGTGCCAGCAGTACAGGGTTGAACACTGAAGCTTTCTTT. Its translation: CASSTGLNTEAFF.

The rearrangement links TRBV27 to TRBJ2-7; 7 bases are shared with TRBD1. The germline CDR1 and CDR2 sequences are MNHEY and SMNVEV (reference sequence). V shed 2 bases, J shed 3 bases, and the junction held 1 base outside the gene matches. CDR3 size: 13 residues. As DNA, the CDR3 is TGTGCCAGCAGTTTAGGGGACAGCTACGAGCAGTACTTC. Translated, it gives CASSLGDSYEQYF.

V usage is TRBV28 and J usage is TRBJ1-3, with a weak D call TRBD1 (6 bases). Between the trimmed V and J ends, which lost 5 bases and 0 bases, there was a span of 8 bases. The V gene's germline CDR1 is MDHEN and CDR2 SYDVKM. The CDR3 runs 14 residues. CDR3 DNA sequence: TGTGCCAGCAGTAAAGGGGGCTCTGGAAACACCATATATTTT. Its protein is CASSKGGSGNTIYF. Combining the CDR3 with reference TRBV28 and TRBJ1-3 gives the whole variable domain DVKVTQSSRYLVKRTGEKVFLECVQDMDHENMFWYRQDPGLGLRLIYFSYDVKMKEKGDIPEGYSVSREKKERFSLILESASTNQTSMYLCASSKGGSGNTIYFGEGSWLTVV.

The gene calls are TRBV14 and TRBJ1-6; the D gene is possibly TRBD1 (6 bases). This CDR3 spans 15 amino acids. From germline, CDR1 is SGHDN and CDR2 FVKESK. The V gene lost 3 bases and the J gene lost 11 bases, with 17 bases spanning the gap. CDR3 amino acids: CASSQLTGKLAPLHF. The CDR3 DNA reads TGTGCCAGCAGCCAGCTCACAGGGAAGCTGGCACCCCTCCACTTT.

CDR3 DNA sequence: TGTGCCAGCACTGGACAGGGGAGCTCTGGAAACACCATATATTTT. It specifies CASTGQGSSGNTIYF. The chain has TRBV2 and TRBJ1-3; 9 bases are shared with TRBD1. Germline values: CDR1 SNHLY, CDR2 FYNNEI. The CDR3 has 15 residues. J was trimmed by 0 bases and V by 7 bases; bases with no gene match: 4.

V usage is TRBV19 and J usage is TRBJ2-1; 8 bases are shared with TRBD1. From germline, CDR1 is LNHDA and CDR2 SQIVND (reference sequence). The CDR3 length is 17 residues. Losses at the gene ends were 5 bases for V and 5 bases for J; bases not matched to a gene: 14. The CDR3: CASSPQTGVGGNNEQFF. In DNA, the CDR3 is TGTGCCAGTAGTCCCCAGACAGGGGTTGGTGGGAACAATGAGCAGTTCTTC.

The chain combines TRBV2 with TRBJ2-7; D is perhaps TRBD2 (6 bases). The CDR3 runs 13 residues. Per the germline V gene, CDR1 is SNHLY and CDR2 is FYNNEI. CDR3 amino acids: CAVRGGKTYEQYF. CDR3 DNA sequence: TGTGCGGTGCGGGGCGGGAAAACCTACGAGCAGTACTTC.

The chain couples TRBV5-1 to TRBJ1-2; 8 bases fit TRBD1. Germline V lookup: CDR1 SGHRS, CDR2 YFSETQ. The ends lost 1 base at V and 8 bases at J; junction bases unmatched: 13. This CDR3 is 16 amino acids long. This CDR3 reads CASSLRGSGGAGGYTF. The CDR3 nucleotides read TGCGCCAGCAGCTTGCGCGGTTCAGGGGGCGCGGGCGGCTACACCTTC. Complete variable domain (other parts from reference TRBV5-1 and TRBJ1-2): KAGVTQTPRYLIKTRGQQVTLSCSPISGHRSVSWYQQTPGQGLQFLFEYFSETQRNKGNFPGRFSGRQFSNSRSEMNVSTLELGDSALYLCASSLRGSGGAGGYTFGSGTRLTVV.

DNA of the CDR3: TGTGCCAGCAGCTTAGGGGCACTAGCGGGTAACACCGGGGAGCTGTTTTTT. Residues: CASSLGALAGNTGELFF. V and J are TRBV11-3 and TRBJ2-2; 9 bases map to TRBD2. CDR1 is SGHNT, CDR2 YENEEA, per germline. The CDR3 covers 17 residues. With 1 base clipped from V and 2 bases from J, the junction kept 5 bases outside the gene matches.

The V gene is TRBV27, the J gene TRBJ1-5; no definite D call. This CDR3 is built from 15 residues. Trimming took off 2 bases at V and 0 bases at J, with 8 bases between the two ends. Germline CDR1 reads MNHEY; CDR2 reads SMNVEV (reference sequence). The chain's CDR3 is CASSLDGNSNQPQHF. Written as DNA, the CDR3 is TGTGCCAGCAGTTTAGACGGGAATAGCAATCAGCCCCAGCATTTT.

The chain couples TRBV30 to TRBJ1-5, with 7 bases that match TRBD1. This CDR3 spans 15 amino acids. Germline assignment: CDR1 GTSNPN and CDR2 SVGIG (reference sequence). J gave up 6 bases and V 3 bases, and 11 bases lay outside the gene matches. The CDR3 nucleotides read TGTGCCTGGAGCGAGTACACAGGGGAGATTCAGCCCCAGCATTTT. Encoded protein: CAWSEYTGEIQPQHF.

The rearrangement uses TRBV30 and TRBJ1-1; 8 bases agree with TRBD1. After removal of 0 bases from V and 0 bases from J, the junction contained 9 bases not matched to a gene. The germline CDR1 and CDR2 sequences are GTSNPN and SVGIG (reference sequence). The CDR3 sequence is 17 residues long. CDR3 nucleotide sequence: TGTGCCTGGAGTGTCGAGAGACAGGGGTGGGTGAACACTGAAGCTTTCTTT. This translates into CAWSVERQGWVNTEAFF.

The chain employs TRBV5-1 and TRBJ2-1; D is perhaps TRBD1 (5 bases). The germline V gene has CDR1 SGHRS and CDR2 YFSETQ. V was pared by 4 bases and J by 9 bases, with 17 bases between. The CDR3 loop spans 14 amino acids. Here the CDR3 reads CASSQGHGDGEQFF. CDR3 nucleotide sequence: TGCGCCAGCAGCCAAGGACACGGCGATGGTGAGCAGTTCTTC.

The chain couples TRBV2 to TRBJ2-5; 9 positions agree with TRBD2. The CDR3 sequence is 16 residues long. CDR1 is SNHLY, CDR2 FYNNEI, per germline. The J segment lost 1 base and the V segment lost 5 bases, leaving 8 bases of the junction unmatched. CDR3 DNA sequence: TGTGCCAGCAGTAACCAGGCTAGCGGGGCCCAAGAGACCCAGTACTTC. As protein: CASSNQASGAQETQYF.

V is TRBV7-6 and J is TRBJ2-1; possible D gene TRBD2, 5 bases. Trimming removed 6 bases from V and 10 bases from J, with 19 bases in between. Germline V gene data show CDR1 as SGHVS and CDR2 as FNYEAQ. CDR3 length equals 14 residues. The DNA of the CDR3 is TGTGCCAGCAGTTGGACTGGATCGGATAGGGAGCAGTTCTTC. It yields the protein CASSWTGSDREQFF.

V usage is TRBV19 and J usage is TRBJ1-2, with TRBD1 identical over 7 bases. V gave up 7 bases and J gave up 8 bases; unmatched junction bases: 10. This CDR3 comprises 13 residues. Germline loops: CDR1 LNHDA, CDR2 SQIVND (reference sequence). Here the CDR3 reads CASIKTGEAGYTF. The CDR3 coding sequence is TGTGCCAGTATTAAAACAGGGGAGGCCGGCTACACCTTC.